Listed here are 15 T cell receptor beta chains from one sample, sequenced in a study. TCRdb analysed the 5' RACE reads with MiXCR anew, one entry per CDR3 protein. The sample consists of about 34,000 distinct CDR3 sequences, 26% of them appearing once. The material sequenced was naive CD4+ T cells sorted from a lymph node. Subset defined: naive CD4+ T cells, CD4+CD45RA+CD25-. The receptors come from a female donor with breast cancer.

There are a few counts of this clonotype. V and J are TRBV5-1 and TRBJ2-7, with 7 nucleotides matching TRBD1. Germline CDR1 reads SGHRS; CDR2 reads YFSETQ. There are 13 residues in the CDR3. V gave up 4 bases and J gave up 7 bases; unmatched junction bases: 8. This CDR3 is CASSRDSMGEQYF. The CDR3 bases are TGCGCCAGCAGCAGGGACAGCATGGGTGAGCAGTACTTC.

This clonotype appeared a few times. V and J are TRBV12-3 or TRBV12-4 and TRBJ2-3, with D maybe TRBD2 (6 bases). The CDR3 contains 13 residues. The V end lost 8 bases, the J end lost 6 bases, and 15 bases lay between the germline ends. Here the CDR3 DNA reads TGTGCCAGCTTGGGGGAGGCCAGGGATACGCAGTATTTT. It specifies CASLGEARDTQYF.

V usage is TRBV9 and J usage is TRBJ2-7; no definite D call. CDR1 and CDR2 (germline): SGDLS, YYNGEE. Trimming left V 0 bases short and J 6 bases short, with 16 bases between. The CDR3 sequence is 15 residues long. The CDR3 region is CASSVAQTPTCEQYF. Here the CDR3 DNA reads TGTGCCAGCAGCGTAGCCCAGACTCCCACCTGCGAGCAGTACTTC.

This clonotype was observed at least ten times. The chain employs TRBV9 and TRBJ2-2; 9 bases are shared with TRBD2. Germline V CDR1 and CDR2: SGDLS, YYNGEE. J gave up 2 bases and V 0 bases, and 14 bases lay outside the gene matches. The CDR3 extends over 20 amino acids. CDR3 sequence (DNA): TGTGCCAGCAGCGTAGGTGGTAGGGATCGACTAGCGGATAACACCGGGGAGCTGTTTTTT. Protein sequence: CASSVGGRDRLADNTGELFF.

The chain recombines TRBV12-3 or TRBV12-4 with TRBJ2-3; no clear D. Deletions cut 5 bases from V and 1 base from J, with 10 bases between. This CDR3 contains 14 residues. CDR3 amino acids: CASSNEFGTDTQYF. CDR3 DNA sequence: TGTGCCAGCAGTAATGAGTTTGGCACAGATACGCAGTATTTT.

This clonotype was detected many times. The chain recombines TRBV5-1 with TRBJ1-2; no clear D. The germline CDR1 and CDR2 sequences are SGHRS and YFSETQ. The V end was cut by 3 bases, the J end by 2 bases, with 11 bases between. The CDR3 is made up of 14 amino acids. The CDR3 DNA reads TGCGCCAGCAGCTCCAGGACCCAGAACTATGGCTACACCTTC. Translating gives CASSSRTQNYGYTF.

This clonotype was observed at least ten times. This CDR3 reads CAISESGRNTQYF. The DNA for the CDR3 is TGTGCCATCAGTGAGTCGGGAAGGAATACGCAGTATTTT. This rearrangement joins TRBV10-3 to TRBJ2-3; D remains unclear. V lost 0 bases and J 7 bases, leaving 8 bases between the germline ends. In germline, CDR1 is ENHRY, CDR2 SYGVKD. The CDR3 extends over 13 amino acids.

The chain carries TRBV12-3 or TRBV12-4 and TRBJ2-1; 9 positions match TRBD2. V gave up 6 bases and J gave up 4 bases; unmatched junction bases: 7. The CDR3 loop spans 15 amino acids. CDR3 sequence (DNA): TGTGCCAGCAGGCAAGGGACTAGCAGATACAATGAGCAGTTCTTC. This codes for CASRQGTSRYNEQFF.

In its sample, this clonotype was seen a few times. V usage is TRBV7-2 and J usage is TRBJ1-5, with D possibly being TRBD1 (5 bases). The germline gives CDR1 SGHTA, CDR2 FQGNSA. The CDR3 spans 13 residues. Trimming took 1 base from V and 5 from J, leaving 6 bases between them. CDR3 region: CASSLEGDQPQHF. DNA for the CDR3: TGTGCCAGCAGCTTAGAAGGGGATCAGCCCCAGCATTTT.

V and J are TRBV28 and TRBJ2-6, with D unclear. This CDR3 is 15 amino acids long. CDR1 is MDHEN and CDR2 is SYDVKM in the germline V gene. The germline V and J ends were trimmed by 1 base and 0 bases, with 4 bases remaining between them. Written as DNA, the CDR3 is TGTGCCAGCAGTTTATACTTCTCTGGGGCCAACGTCCTGACTTTC. Amino acids: CASSLYFSGANVLTF.

This clonotype was recorded a few times. The chain couples TRBV24-1 to TRBJ2-3; 8 nucleotides align to TRBD2. Germline assignment: CDR1 KGHDR and CDR2 SFDVKD. Losses at the gene ends were 8 bases for V and 8 bases for J; bases not matched to a gene: 11. The CDR3 length is 14 residues. The CDR3 protein is CATMDGRAPGTQYF. In DNA, the CDR3 is TGTGCCACCATGGACGGGAGGGCCCCTGGTACGCAGTATTTT.

This clonotype appeared many times. This chain connects TRBV20-1 to TRBJ2-3; D tentatively reads TRBD1 or TRBD2 (5 bases each). The germline CDR1 and CDR2 sequences are DFQATT and SNEGSKA (reference sequence). V gave up 8 bases and J gave up 3 bases, with 21 bases separating them. The CDR3 covers 15 residues. CDR3: CSTGPLGGGTDTQYF. The CDR3 DNA reads TGCAGTACGGGACCCCTGGGCGGAGGAACAGATACGCAGTATTTT.

The V and J genes are TRBV28 and TRBJ1-6; 7 bases match TRBD1. The trim removed 5 bases at V and 10 bases at J, leaving 5 bases unmatched. The CDR3 covers 13 residues. Germline CDR1 reads MDHEN; CDR2 reads SYDVKM. The CDR3 sequence is CASSLPGGSPLHF. CDR3 in DNA: TGTGCCAGCAGTCTCCCAGGGGGATCACCCCTCCACTTT.

This clonotype was seen a few times. The rearrangement uses TRBV27 and TRBJ2-3; D remains ambiguous. Deletions cut 8 bases from V and 4 bases from J, with 10 bases between. Germline V gives CDR1 MNHEY, CDR2 SMNVEV (reference sequence). The CDR3 contains 12 residues. The CDR3 sequence: CASGRIADTQYF. CDR3 DNA: TGTGCCAGCGGAAGGATAGCAGATACGCAGTATTTT.

Only a few counts were recorded for this clonotype. The V call is TRBV6-2 or TRBV6-3, the J call TRBJ2-7, with D tentatively TRBD2 (5 bases). Looked up from germline, CDR1 is MNHEY and CDR2 is SVGEGT. Trimming left V 2 bases short and J 5 bases short, with 19 bases between. The CDR3 extends over 16 amino acids. The CDR3 here is CASSYGPRRLYDEQYF. The CDR3 DNA is TGTGCCAGCAGTTACGGCCCCCGGAGGCTATACGACGAGCAGTACTTC.